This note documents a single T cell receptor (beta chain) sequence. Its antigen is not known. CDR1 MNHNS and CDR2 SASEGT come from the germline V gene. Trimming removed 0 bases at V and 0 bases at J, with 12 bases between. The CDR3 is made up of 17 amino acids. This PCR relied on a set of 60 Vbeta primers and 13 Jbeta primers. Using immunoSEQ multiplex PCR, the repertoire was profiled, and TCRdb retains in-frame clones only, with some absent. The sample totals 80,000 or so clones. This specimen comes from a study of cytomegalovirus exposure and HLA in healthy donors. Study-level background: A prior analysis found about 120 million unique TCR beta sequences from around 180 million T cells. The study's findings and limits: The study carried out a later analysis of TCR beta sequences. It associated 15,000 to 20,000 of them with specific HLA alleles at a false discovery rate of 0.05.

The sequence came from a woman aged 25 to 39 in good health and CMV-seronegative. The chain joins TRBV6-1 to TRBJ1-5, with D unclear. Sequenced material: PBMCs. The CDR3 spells CASSEAPYKNSNQPQHF. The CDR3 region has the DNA TGTGCCAGCAGTGAAGCGCCTTACAAGAATAGCAATCAGCCCCAGCATTTT.